This T cell receptor (beta chain) was identified during a study of blood T cell repertoires in COVID-19. The data were produced by immunoSEQ multiplex PCR, yet TCRdb's version contains in-frame clones alone and is incomplete. The sample records 150,000 to 200,000 clones, around four fifths being singletons. Patients from Seattle were sampled longitudinally, starting during active infection. With V trimmed by 7 bases and J by 7 bases, 12 bases remained unmatched. The germline CDR1 and CDR2 sequences are MNHEY and SVGAGI. This CDR3 contains 14 residues. V gene TRBV6-5 combines with J gene TRBJ2-7, with 8 bases identical to TRBD1. Sequencing used peripheral blood. This sequence originates from a man in his 60s with COVID-19, enrolled during active disease. The CDR3 is CASKQTGAAGEQYF. CDR3 nucleotide sequence: TGTGCCAGCAAACAGACAGGGGCGGCGGGAGAGCAGTACTTC.